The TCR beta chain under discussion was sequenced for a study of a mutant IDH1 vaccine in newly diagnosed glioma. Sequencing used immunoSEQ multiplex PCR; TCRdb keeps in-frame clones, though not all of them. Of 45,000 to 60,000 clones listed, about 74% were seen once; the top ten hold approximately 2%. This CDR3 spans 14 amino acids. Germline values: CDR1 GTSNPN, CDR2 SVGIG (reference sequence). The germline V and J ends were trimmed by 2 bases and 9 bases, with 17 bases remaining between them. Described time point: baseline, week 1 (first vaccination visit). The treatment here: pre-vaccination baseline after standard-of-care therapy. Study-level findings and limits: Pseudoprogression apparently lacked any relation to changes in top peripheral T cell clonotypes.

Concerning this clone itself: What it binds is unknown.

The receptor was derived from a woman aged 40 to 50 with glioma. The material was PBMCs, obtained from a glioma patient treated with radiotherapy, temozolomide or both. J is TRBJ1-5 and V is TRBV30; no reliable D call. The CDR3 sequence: CAWSTGRLKGPQHF. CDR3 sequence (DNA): TGTGCCTGGAGTACTGGACGGTTAAAAGGGCCCCAGCATTTT.